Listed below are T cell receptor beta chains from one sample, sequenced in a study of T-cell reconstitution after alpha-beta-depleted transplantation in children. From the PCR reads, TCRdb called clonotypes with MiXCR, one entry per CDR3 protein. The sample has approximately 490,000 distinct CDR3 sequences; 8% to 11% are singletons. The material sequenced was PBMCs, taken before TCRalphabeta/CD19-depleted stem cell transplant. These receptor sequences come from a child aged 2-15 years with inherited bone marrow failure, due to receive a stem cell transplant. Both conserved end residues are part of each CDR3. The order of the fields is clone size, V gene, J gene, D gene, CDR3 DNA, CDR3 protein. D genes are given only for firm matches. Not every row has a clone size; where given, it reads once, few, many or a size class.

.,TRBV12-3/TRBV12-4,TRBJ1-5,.,TGTGCCAGCAGTTTGAGCTGGGCCCCCTATAGCAATCAGCCCCAGCATTTT,CASSLSWAPYSNQPQHF
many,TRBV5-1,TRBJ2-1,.,TGCGCCAGCAGCGGAGTCCGGGCTTTCGATGAGCAGTTCTTC,CASSGVRAFDEQFF
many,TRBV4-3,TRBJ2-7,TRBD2,TGCGCCAGCAGCCAAGAAGGGCGGGAGGGGTACGAGCAGTACTTC,CASSQEGREGYEQYF
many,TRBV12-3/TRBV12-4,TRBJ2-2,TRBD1,TGTGCCACCAGGGGGATTGCCGGGGAGCTGTTTTTT,CATRGIAGELFF
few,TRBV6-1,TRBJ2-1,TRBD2,TGTGCCACCCGGGGACTAGCGAGTCCCACGGATGAGCAGTTCTTC,CATRGLASPTDEQFF
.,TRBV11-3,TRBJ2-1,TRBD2,TGTGCCAGCAGCCTGGGACTAGCGGGAGAGCATGAGCAGTTCTTC,CASSLGLAGEHEQFF
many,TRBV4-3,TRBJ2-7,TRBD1,TGCGCCAGCAGCCTAGGACAGGGACACTACGAGCAGTACTTC,CASSLGQGHYEQYF
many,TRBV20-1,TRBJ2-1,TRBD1,TGCAGTGCTAGAGATGTCAGGGGGATCTCCTACAATGAGCAGTTCTTC,CSARDVRGISYNEQFF
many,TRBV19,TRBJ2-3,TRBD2,TGTGCCAGTAGTTGGGTCCTAGCGGGTGGCACAGATACGCAGTATTTT,CASSWVLAGGTDTQYF
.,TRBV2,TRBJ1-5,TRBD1,TGTGCCAGCAGCCGGGACAGGCCAAATCAGCCCCAGCATTTT,CASSRDRPNQPQHF
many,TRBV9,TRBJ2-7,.,TGTGCCAGCAGCGTAAGGTCCGGGGGCAACGAGCAGTACTTC,CASSVRSGGNEQYF
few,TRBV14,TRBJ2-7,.,TGTGCCAGCAGCCCGACGGCCGGGACCTACGAGCAGTACTTC,CASSPTAGTYEQYF
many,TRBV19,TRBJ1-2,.,TGTGCCAGTAGTATAGATGAGGGGAGAGGTGGCGGCTACACCTTC,CASSIDEGRGGGYTF